Given below is one TCR beta chain in context. TCRdb re-derived calls from the 5' RACE reads in MiXCR, one entry per CDR3 protein. The repertoire has hundreds of thousands of distinct CDR3 sequences, about 5.2% of them found once; the top ten carry less than 3.5%. These data originate in a study of T cells after yellow fever vaccination. Germline CDR1 reads DFQATT; CDR2 reads SNEGSKA (reference sequence). The CDR3 is made up of 11 amino acids. The ends lost 6 bases at V and 14 bases at J; junction bases unmatched: 8. Source: CD4+ T cells sorted from PBMCs, taken on the day of the yellow fever booster vaccination. The chain carries TRBV20-1 and TRBJ1-4; TRBD1 matches 8 bases. This clonotype was sampled from a man aged 18 to 35 who received the YFV17D yellow fever vaccine. CDR3 loop: CSAVRDRKLFF. In nucleotides, the CDR3 is TGCAGTGCAGTAAGGGACAGGAAGCTGTTTTTT.